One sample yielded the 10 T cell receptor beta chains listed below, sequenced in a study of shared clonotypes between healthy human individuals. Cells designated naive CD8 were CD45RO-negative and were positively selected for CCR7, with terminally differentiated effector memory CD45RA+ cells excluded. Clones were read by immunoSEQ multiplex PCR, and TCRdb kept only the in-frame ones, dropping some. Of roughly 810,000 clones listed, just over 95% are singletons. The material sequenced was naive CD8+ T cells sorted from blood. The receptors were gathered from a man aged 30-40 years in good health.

Here the CDR3 reads CASSLGPGQNTEAFF. CDR3 bases: TGCGCCAGCAGCTTGGGTCCGGGACAAAACACTGAAGCTTTCTTT. J is TRBJ1-1 and V is TRBV5-1, with TRBD1 as a possible D gene (6 bases). Germline V gene data show CDR1 as SGHRS and CDR2 as YFSETQ. The V and J ends lost 0 bases and 2 bases respectively, with 11 bases between them. The CDR3 extends over 15 amino acids.

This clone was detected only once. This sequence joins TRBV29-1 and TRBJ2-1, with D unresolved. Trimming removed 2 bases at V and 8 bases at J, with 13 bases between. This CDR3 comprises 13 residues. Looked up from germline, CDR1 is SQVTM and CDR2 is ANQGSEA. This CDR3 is CSVETTTEDEQFF. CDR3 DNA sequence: TGCAGCGTTGAAACGACCACAGAGGATGAGCAGTTCTTC.

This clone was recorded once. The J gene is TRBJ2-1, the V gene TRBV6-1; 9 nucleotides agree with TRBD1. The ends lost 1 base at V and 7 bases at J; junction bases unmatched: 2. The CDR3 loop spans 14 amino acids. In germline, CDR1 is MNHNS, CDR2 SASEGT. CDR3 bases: TGTGCCAGCAGTGAAGTTGGGACAGGGAATGAGCAGTTCTTC. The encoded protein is CASSEVGTGNEQFF.

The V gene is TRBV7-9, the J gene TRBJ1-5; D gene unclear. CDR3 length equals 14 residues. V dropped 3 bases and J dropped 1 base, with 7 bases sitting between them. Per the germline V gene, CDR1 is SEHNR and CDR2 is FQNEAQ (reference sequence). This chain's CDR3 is CASSFDGSNQPQHF. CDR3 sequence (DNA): TGTGCCAGCAGCTTTGATGGGAGCAATCAGCCCCAGCATTTT.

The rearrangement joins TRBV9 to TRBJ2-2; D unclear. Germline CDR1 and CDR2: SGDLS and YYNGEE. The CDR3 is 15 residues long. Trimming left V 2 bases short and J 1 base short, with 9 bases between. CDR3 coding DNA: TGTGCCAGCAGCGTTGGTGGGGAGAACACCGGGGAGCTGTTTTTT. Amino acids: CASSVGGENTGELFF.

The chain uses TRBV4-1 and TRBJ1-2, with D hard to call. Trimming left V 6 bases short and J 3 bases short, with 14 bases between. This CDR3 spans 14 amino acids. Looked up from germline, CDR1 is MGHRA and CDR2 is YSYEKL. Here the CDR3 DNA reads TGCGCCAGCAGTCAGGAAAGGGAGTACTATGGCTACACCTTC. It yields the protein CASSQEREYYGYTF.

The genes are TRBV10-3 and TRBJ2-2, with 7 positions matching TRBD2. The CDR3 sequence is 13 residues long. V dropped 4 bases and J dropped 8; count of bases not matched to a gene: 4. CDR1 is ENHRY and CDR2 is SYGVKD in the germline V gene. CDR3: CAISAGLVGELFF. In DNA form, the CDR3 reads TGTGCCATCAGTGCAGGACTAGTTGGGGAGCTGTTTTTT.

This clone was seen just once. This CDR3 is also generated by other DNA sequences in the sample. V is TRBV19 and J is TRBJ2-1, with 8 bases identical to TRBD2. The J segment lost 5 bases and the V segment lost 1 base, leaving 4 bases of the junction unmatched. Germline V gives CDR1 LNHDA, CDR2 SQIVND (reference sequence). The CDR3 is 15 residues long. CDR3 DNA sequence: TGTGCCAGTAGTATAGGCCTAGCGGGCCACAATGAGCAGTTCTTC. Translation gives CASSIGLAGHNEQFF.

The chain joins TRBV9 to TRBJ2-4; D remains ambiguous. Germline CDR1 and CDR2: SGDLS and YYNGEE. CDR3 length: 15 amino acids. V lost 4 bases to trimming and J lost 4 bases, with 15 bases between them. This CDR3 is CASSPDLGPKNIQYF. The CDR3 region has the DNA TGTGCCAGCAGCCCTGATTTAGGCCCTAAAAACATTCAGTACTTC.

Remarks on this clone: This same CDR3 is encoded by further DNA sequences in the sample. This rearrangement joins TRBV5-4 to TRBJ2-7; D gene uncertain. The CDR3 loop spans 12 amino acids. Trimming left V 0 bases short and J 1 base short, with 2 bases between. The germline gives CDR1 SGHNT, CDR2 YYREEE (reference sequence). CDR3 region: CASSLESYEQYF. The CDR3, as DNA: TGTGCCAGCAGCTTGGAGTCCTACGAGCAGTACTTC.